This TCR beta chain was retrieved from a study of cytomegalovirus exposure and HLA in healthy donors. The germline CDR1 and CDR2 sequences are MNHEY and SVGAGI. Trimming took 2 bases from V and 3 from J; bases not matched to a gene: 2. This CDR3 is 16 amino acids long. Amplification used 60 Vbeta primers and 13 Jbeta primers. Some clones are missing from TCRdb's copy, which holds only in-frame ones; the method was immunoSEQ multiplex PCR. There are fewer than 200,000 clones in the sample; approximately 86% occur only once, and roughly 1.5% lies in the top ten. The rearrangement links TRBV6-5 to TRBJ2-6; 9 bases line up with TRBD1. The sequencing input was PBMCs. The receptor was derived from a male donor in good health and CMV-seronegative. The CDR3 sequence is CASSYHRGLGANVLTF. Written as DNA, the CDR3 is TGTGCCAGCAGTTACCACAGGGGGCTTGGGGCCAACGTCCTGACTTTC.